Below, one T cell receptor beta chain is given with its context. This sample was included in a study of blood T cell repertoires in COVID-19. This CDR3 has 13 amino acids. Germline lookup yields CDR1 MGHDK and CDR2 SYGVNS. Germline trimming cut 6 bases from V and 6 bases from J; bases unmatched to any gene: 2. Data came from immunoSEQ multiplex PCR; TCRdb stores just in-frame clones and leaves some out. The data contain 200,000 to 300,000 clones, about nine tenths of them seen just once; the ten biggest clones take up approximately 1.6%. The specimen sequenced was PBMCs or T cells enriched from blood (not recorded which). This TCR was recovered from a man between 40 and 49 years old who had recovered from COVID-19. This rearrangement joins TRBV25-1 to TRBJ2-7; TRBD2 aligns across 13 bases. This CDR3 reads CASSGLAGAEQYF. The CDR3 coding sequence is TGTGCCAGCAGCGGACTAGCGGGAGCCGAGCAGTACTTC.